The 27 T cell receptor beta chains below were found in one sample sequenced in a study of blood T cell repertoires in COVID-19. The repertoire was sequenced with immunoSEQ multiplex PCR; TCRdb's copy has only in-frame clones and lacks some. The sample has approximately 150,000 clones, 83% seen once. Material: peripheral blood. The source of these receptors is a woman of 80 years or more with acute or convalescent COVID-19.

This chain uses TRBV6-5 with TRBJ2-3; perhaps TRBD2 as D (6 bases). Germline V lookup: CDR1 MNHEY, CDR2 SVGAGI. The CDR3 is 14 residues long. V was cut by 7 bases and J by 0 bases, with 11 bases left in between. CDR3 protein: CASNLGGSTDTQYF. DNA of the CDR3: TGTGCCAGCAATTTAGGAGGGAGCACAGATACGCAGTATTTT.

This chain uses TRBV19 with TRBJ1-4; possible D gene TRBD1, 6 bases. CDR3 length: 17 residues. Per the germline V gene, CDR1 is LNHDA and CDR2 is SQIVND (reference sequence). V lost 5 bases, J lost 3 bases, and 19 bases lay in between. The CDR3 sequence is CASSPVGGRTANEKLFF. The CDR3 coding sequence is TGTGCCAGTAGTCCCGTCGGGGGGCGCACGGCTAATGAAAAACTGTTTTTT.

The chain employs TRBV7-9 and TRBJ2-1, with 12 bases lining up with TRBD2. The germline V gene has CDR1 SEHNR and CDR2 FQNEAQ (reference sequence). The CDR3 runs to 17 residues. V lost 3 bases, J lost 3 bases, and 6 bases stayed unmatched. CDR3 amino acids: CASSFSGLAGSYNEQFF. The CDR3 DNA reads as TGTGCCAGCAGCTTCTCGGGACTAGCGGGCAGCTACAATGAGCAGTTCTTC.

This chain uses TRBV19 with TRBJ1-5; D call uncertain. The CDR3 has 14 amino acids. V lost 0 bases and J 7 bases, leaving 10 bases between the germline ends. Germline-derived CDR1 and CDR2 are LNHDA and SQIVND (reference sequence). The CDR3 DNA reads as TGTGCCAGTAGTATAGACGGGTTCGGGCAGCCCCAGCATTTT. Translating gives CASSIDGFGQPQHF.

This chain joins TRBV30 and TRBJ1-4, with 8 nucleotides matching TRBD1. Trimming cost V 3 bases and J 4 bases; bases outside gene matches: 4. The CDR3 has 14 residues. Germline-derived CDR1 and CDR2 are GTSNPN and SVGIG (reference sequence). CDR3 coding DNA: TGTGCCTGGAGCAGGGACAGGTTTAATGAAAAACTGTTTTTT. Translated, it gives CAWSRDRFNEKLFF.

V usage is TRBV5-1 and J usage is TRBJ1-4, with unresolved D. Trimming cost V 0 bases and J 7 bases, with 10 bases left between them. The germline CDR1 and CDR2 sequences are SGHRS and YFSETQ. This CDR3 is built from 14 residues. CDR3 bases: TGCGCCAGCAGCTTGGAAGGGCGGGGTGAAAAACTGTTTTTT. As protein: CASSLEGRGEKLFF. Based on the CDR3 plus reference TRBV5-1 and TRBJ1-4, the full variable domain is KAGVTQTPRYLIKTRGQQVTLSCSPISGHRSVSWYQQTPGQGLQFLFEYFSETQRNKGNFPGRFSGRQFSNSRSEMNVSTLELGDSALYLCASSLEGRGEKLFFGSGTQLSVL.

In its sample, this clone was seen a few times. The gene calls are TRBV5-1 and TRBJ2-2; 9 nucleotides line up with TRBD1. This CDR3 comprises 15 residues. The ends lost 3 bases at V and 2 bases at J; junction bases unmatched: 2. The germline V gene has CDR1 SGHRS and CDR2 YFSETQ. CDR3 in DNA: TGCGCCAGCAGCTCACAGGGGGCTAACACCGGGGAGCTGTTTTTT. Translated, it gives CASSSQGANTGELFF.

The chain employs TRBV28 and TRBJ1-2, with unresolved D. V was clipped by 8 bases and J by 7 bases, with 20 bases between them. Germline CDR1 MDHEN, CDR2 SYDVKM. The CDR3 loop spans 14 amino acids. CDR3 amino acids: CASLRASELSGYTF. CDR3 nucleotide sequence: TGTGCCAGCCTGCGTGCGTCCGAGCTCTCTGGCTACACCTTC.

J is TRBJ1-1 and V is TRBV7-6, with 8 positions matching TRBD1. This CDR3 is built from 19 residues. The germline V gene encodes CDR1 SGHVS and CDR2 FNYEAQ. The trim removed 0 bases at V and 0 bases at J, leaving 12 bases unmatched. CDR3 sequence reads: CASSLARYETGVLNTEAFF. DNA for the CDR3: TGTGCCAGCAGCTTAGCCCGTTATGAGACAGGGGTATTGAACACTGAAGCTTTCTTT. The entire variable domain, with the rest obtained from reference TRBV7-6 and TRBJ1-1, is as follows: GAGVSQSPRYKVTKRGQDVALRCDPISGHVSLYWYRQALGQGPEFLTYFNYEAQQDKSGLPNDRFSAERPEGSISTLTIQRTEQRDSAMYRCASSLARYETGVLNTEAFFGQGTRLTVV.

The chain combines TRBV6-5 with TRBJ2-1; no firm D call. CDR1 is MNHEY and CDR2 is SVGAGI in the germline V gene. The CDR3 covers 14 residues. V lost 3 bases and J lost 6, with 12 bases in between. CDR3 in amino acids: CASSYVSQTNEQFF. DNA of the CDR3: TGTGCCAGCAGTTATGTCTCACAAACCAATGAGCAGTTCTTC.

On this clone itself: This CDR3 is also generated by other DNA sequences in the sample. This chain joins TRBV5-1 and TRBJ1-5; no firm D call. From germline, CDR1 is SGHRS and CDR2 YFSETQ. The CDR3 totals 14 residues. V was clipped by 0 bases and J by 3 bases, with 7 bases between them. The CDR3: CASSLGGDNQPQHF. The CDR3 DNA sequence: TGCGCCAGCAGCTTGGGGGGAGACAATCAGCCCCAGCATTTT.

This chain connects TRBV18 to TRBJ2-3, with D possibly TRBD2 on 6 matching bases. Trimming left V 3 bases short and J 0 bases short, with 13 bases between. CDR1 and CDR2 from the germline V gene are KGHSH and LQKENI. The CDR3 covers 16 residues. CDR3 amino acids: CASSPSRGTSTDTQYF. DNA of the CDR3: TGTGCCAGCTCACCGTCCCGGGGGACGAGCACAGATACGCAGTATTTT.

This chain connects TRBV3-1 (or the pseudogene TRBV3-2) to TRBJ2-1; D gene ambiguous. Germline V gene sequence: CDR1 LGHDT, CDR2 YNNKEL (reference sequence). The CDR3 consists of 18 residues. Deletions cut 0 bases from V and 0 bases from J, with 15 bases between. CDR3 DNA: TGTGCCAGCAGCCAAGAAGCGCTGCCTAGGAGCTCCTACAATGAGCAGTTCTTC. Amino acid sequence: CASSQEALPRSSYNEQFF.

DNA of the CDR3: TGCGCCAGCAGCTTGGGACTAGCGGGAGTAGGATCCTACAATGAGCAGTTCTTC. As protein: CASSLGLAGVGSYNEQFF. The chain uses TRBV5-1 and TRBJ2-1, with 12 bases that match TRBD2. From germline, CDR1 is SGHRS and CDR2 YFSETQ. CDR3 length: 18 amino acids. J lost 1 base, V lost 0 bases, and 5 bases had no gene match. Based on the CDR3 plus reference TRBV5-1 and TRBJ2-1, the full variable domain is KAGVTQTPRYLIKTRGQQVTLSCSPISGHRSVSWYQQTPGQGLQFLFEYFSETQRNKGNFPGRFSGRQFSNSRSEMNVSTLELGDSALYLCASSLGLAGVGSYNEQFFGPGTRLTVL.

V gene TRBV5-8 combines with J gene TRBJ1-1; 10 positions match TRBD1. The CDR3 spans 16 residues. Germline V CDR1 and CDR2: SGHTS, YDEGEE. With 4 bases clipped from V and 4 bases from J, the junction kept 10 bases outside the gene matches. CDR3 in DNA: TGTGCCAGCAGCCGCAGACAGGGGGCAGGTGGCACTGAAGCTTTCTTT. This codes for CASSRRQGAGGTEAFF.

This clone occurred a few times. This chain joins TRBV6-5 and TRBJ1-5, with 7 bases aligning to TRBD1. This CDR3 is 14 amino acids long. V gave up 8 bases and J gave up 6 bases; unmatched junction bases: 10. The germline V gene encodes CDR1 MNHEY and CDR2 SVGAGI. In DNA form, the CDR3 reads TGTGCCAGCGGCGAGGGGGCTTCGGTTCAGCCCCAGCATTTT. As protein: CASGEGASVQPQHF.

The V and J genes are TRBV14 and TRBJ2-5, with a possible D match to TRBD1 (5 bases). V shed 4 bases and J shed 2 bases, with 11 bases lying between them. Looked up from germline, CDR1 is SGHDN and CDR2 is FVKESK. The CDR3 totals 14 residues. The CDR3 here is CASSRFDRQETQYF. The CDR3 nucleotides are TGTGCCAGCAGCCGGTTCGACAGACAAGAGACCCAGTACTTC. Full variable domain (remainder filled in from reference TRBV14 and TRBJ2-5): EAGVTQFPSHSVIEKGQTVTLRCDPISGHDNLYWYRRVMGKEIKFLLHFVKESKQDESGMPNNRFLAERTGGTYSTLKVQPAELEDSGVYFCASSRFDRQETQYFGPGTRLLVL.

The V gene is TRBV1, the J gene TRBJ1-1; the tabulated D call, TRBD1, remains unverified against the DNA. TRBV1 is an annotated pseudogene. The CDR3 has 13 residues. Here the CDR3 DNA reads TGCACCAGCAGCCGGCCAGAGACAGGTGAAGCTTTCTTT. This gives the protein CTSSRPETGEAFF.

Only a few counts were recorded for this clone. This rearrangement joins TRBV28 to TRBJ1-5; TRBD1 matches 8 bases. Unmatched junction bases numbered 12, after V lost 8 bases and J lost 0 bases. Germline V gene data show CDR1 as MDHEN and CDR2 as SYDVKM. The CDR3 contains 17 residues. The CDR3 is CASCDRGGSSSNQPQHF. The CDR3 DNA reads as TGTGCCAGCTGCGACAGGGGAGGAAGCTCTAGCAATCAGCCCCAGCATTTT.

The chain joins TRBV7-2 to TRBJ2-7; 11 bases fit TRBD2. CDR1 and CDR2 from the germline V gene are SGHTA and FQGNSA. The junction had 7 bases not matched to a gene; V was cut back by 3 bases and J by 0 bases. The CDR3 runs to 17 residues. This CDR3 is CASSLGLAGGFSYEQYF. The CDR3 DNA is TGTGCCAGCAGCTTGGGGCTAGCGGGGGGCTTCTCCTACGAGCAGTACTTC.

CDR3 in amino acids: CAISGQTNNSPLHF. The CDR3 nucleotides read TGTGCCATCAGTGGCCAGACAAATAATTCACCCCTCCACTTT. This chain joins TRBV10-3 and TRBJ1-6; unclear D gene. This CDR3 contains 14 residues. V was shortened by 4 bases and J by 5 bases, with 9 bases between the two germline ends. Germline V gene lookup returns CDR1 ENHRY and CDR2 SYGVKD.

The chain links TRBV19 to TRBJ2-7, with a possible D match to TRBD1 (6 bases). Trimming left V 4 bases short and J 4 bases short, with 11 bases between. The germline CDR1 and CDR2 sequences are LNHDA and SQIVND (reference sequence). The CDR3 contains 13 residues. The DNA for the CDR3 is TGTGCCAGTAGTACCGAAACAGGGTACGAGCAGTACTTC. Its protein product is CASSTETGYEQYF.

This clone was recorded a few times. This rearrangement joins TRBV5-5 to TRBJ2-7, with D possibly TRBD1 on 5 matching bases. Deletions cut 4 bases from V and 3 bases from J, with 8 bases between. The CDR3 is made up of 12 amino acids. Looked up from germline, CDR1 is SGHKS and CDR2 is YYEKEE (reference sequence). This chain's CDR3 is CASSMTVYEQYF. CDR3 DNA: TGTGCCAGCAGCATGACAGTCTACGAGCAGTACTTC. Full variable domain (outside the CDR3, taken from reference TRBV5-5 and TRBJ2-7): DAGVTQSPTHLIKTRGQQVTLRCSPISGHKSVSWYQQVLGQGPQFIFQYYEKEERGRGNFPDRFSARQFPNYSSELNVNALLLGDSALYLCASSMTVYEQYFGPGTRLTVT.

The chain is built from TRBV10-2 and TRBJ2-7; 12 bases fit TRBD2. V was clipped by 6 bases and J by 3 bases; unmatched bases: 12. In germline, CDR1 is WSHSY, CDR2 SAAADI. The CDR3 spans 17 residues. The CDR3 DNA reads TGCGCCAGCAGAAAGACTAGCGGGAGCCCTGGAGGCTACGAGCAGTACTTC. Translated: CASRKTSGSPGGYEQYF.

This clone was picked up a small number of times. The chain carries TRBV21-1 and TRBJ1-1; the table gives TRBD1 as D, unverified against the DNA. TRBV21-1 is deemed a pseudogene. The CDR3 runs to 16 residues. CDR3 residues: CASSKNGDRAHTEAFF. The DNA for the CDR3 is TGTGCCAGCAGCAAAAATGGGGACAGGGCTCACACTGAAGCTTTCTTT.

The chain has TRBV30 and TRBJ1-4, with TRBD1 identical over 7 bases. Germline assignment: CDR1 GTSNPN and CDR2 SVGIG (reference sequence). Trimming removed 0 bases from V and 8 bases from J; junction bases left unmatched: 9. This CDR3 is 15 amino acids long. This CDR3 is CAWSVPRQGPEKLFF. DNA of the CDR3: TGTGCCTGGAGTGTACCCCGACAGGGCCCAGAAAAACTGTTTTTT.

The chain links TRBV7-2 to TRBJ1-2, with a possible D match to TRBD1 (5 bases). Trimming took off 2 bases at V and 4 bases at J, with 11 bases between the two ends. The CDR3 length is 14 residues. Germline V gene data show CDR1 as SGHTA and CDR2 as FQGNSA. For the CDR3, the DNA is TGTGCCAGCAGCTTACGGTGGCAGGGCTATGGCTACACCTTC. Its translation: CASSLRWQGYGYTF.